These 29 T cell receptor beta chains came from one sample sequenced in a study of blood T cell repertoires in COVID-19. Only in-frame clones appear in the TCRdb table, and some are missing; sequencing was by immunoSEQ multiplex PCR. The sample lists around 92,000 clones, around 88% occurring once. Sequencing was carried out using peripheral blood. The receptors here all came from a human donor in a cohort sampled during active COVID-19.

The chain uses TRBV7-2 and TRBJ2-5; D not resolved. The V gene lost 1 base and the J gene lost 0 bases, with 6 bases spanning the gap. There are 14 residues in the CDR3. CDR1 SGHTA and CDR2 FQGNSA come from the germline V gene. The CDR3: CASSLDGYQETQYF. The DNA of the CDR3 is TGTGCCAGCAGCTTAGACGGGTACCAAGAGACCCAGTACTTC.

The genes are TRBV12-5 and TRBJ2-7, with D perhaps TRBD1 (7 bases). The V end was cut by 4 bases, the J end by 6 bases, with 13 bases between. Germline CDR1 and CDR2: LGHNT and FRNRAP. CDR3 length equals 13 residues. CDR3 sequence: CASGSYRGGEQYF. CDR3 DNA sequence: TGTGCTAGTGGTTCATACAGGGGAGGCGAGCAGTACTTC.

The rearrangement joins TRBV6-1 to TRBJ1-3; D ambiguous. V was cut by 1 base and J by 0 bases, with 13 bases left in between. CDR1 and CDR2 (germline): MNHNS, SASEGT. The CDR3 contains 17 residues. The CDR3 nucleotides read TGTGCCAGCAGTGAAGGAATGGGCGGGTACTCTGGAAACACCATATATTTT. Amino acid sequence: CASSEGMGGYSGNTIYF.

This chain links TRBV5-1 with TRBJ2-3; 9 bases are a match to TRBD2. The junction had 9 bases not matched to a gene; V was cut back by 1 base and J by 12 bases. This CDR3 is 14 amino acids long. In germline, CDR1 is SGHRS, CDR2 YFSETQ. DNA of the CDR3: TGCGCCAGCAGCTTGCCCTACTCGGGACTAGCACAGTATTTT. Translated: CASSLPYSGLAQYF.

The chain has TRBV3-1 (or the pseudogene TRBV3-2) and TRBJ1-1; a possible D gene is TRBD1 (5 bases). The CDR3 covers 18 residues. V lost 4 bases and J lost 4, with 25 bases in between. Germline lookup yields CDR1 LGHDT and CDR2 YNNKEL (reference sequence). The CDR3 loop reads CASSRRLSREWGSTEAFF. The CDR3 coding sequence is TGTGCCAGCAGCCGGCGGCTGTCCAGGGAATGGGGAAGCACTGAAGCTTTCTTT.

This clone was detected only once. The V and J genes are TRBV29-1 and TRBJ2-7; TRBD2 aligns across 9 bases. This CDR3 has 15 amino acids. V dropped 4 bases and J dropped 4; count of bases not matched to a gene: 11. Germline V gives CDR1 SQVTM, CDR2 ANQGSEA. CDR3 protein: CSVVRAGGDQYEQYF. The DNA for the CDR3 is TGCAGCGTTGTACGAGCGGGGGGCGACCAGTACGAGCAGTACTTC.

V gene TRBV7-8 combines with J gene TRBJ1-5, with a weak D call TRBD1 (6 bases). The V and J ends lost 5 bases and 6 bases respectively, with 17 bases between them. Germline loops: CDR1 SGHVS, CDR2 FQNEAQ. The CDR3 has 15 residues. The CDR3 coding sequence is TGTGCCAGCAGCCGCCTTCTCCCCAGGGGTCAGCCCCAGCATTTT. Its protein is CASSRLLPRGQPQHF.

CDR3 nucleotides: TGCAGCGTTCCACCCACAGGTCCCGGCTACACCTTC. This codes for CSVPPTGPGYTF. The chain links TRBV29-1 to TRBJ1-2; D possibly corresponds to TRBD1 (5 bases). This CDR3 is 12 amino acids long. The V gene lost 5 bases and the J gene lost 8 bases, with 15 bases spanning the gap. In germline, CDR1 is SQVTM, CDR2 ANQGSEA.

This chain uses TRBV5-6 with TRBJ1-5, with D uncertain. CDR1 SGHDT and CDR2 YYEEEE come from the germline V gene. This CDR3 spans 14 amino acids. V dropped 4 bases and J dropped 6 bases, with 14 bases sitting between them. DNA for the CDR3: TGTGCCAGCAGCCTGTGGGAGGCCGGTCAGCCCCAGCATTTT. Translating it yields CASSLWEAGQPQHF.

The chain uses TRBV5-1 and TRBJ2-2, with 10 bases lining up with TRBD1. In germline, CDR1 is SGHRS, CDR2 YFSETQ. V lost 4 bases to trimming and J lost 5 bases; unmatched junction nucleotides: 5. The CDR3 is 15 amino acids. The CDR3 DNA reads as TGCGCCAGCAGCAGAGGACAGGGGGTAACCGGGGAGCTGTTTTTT. Protein sequence: CASSRGQGVTGELFF. Full variable domain (remainder filled in from reference TRBV5-1 and TRBJ2-2): KAGVTQTPRYLIKTRGQQVTLSCSPISGHRSVSWYQQTPGQGLQFLFEYFSETQRNKGNFPGRFSGRQFSNSRSEMNVSTLELGDSALYLCASSRGQGVTGELFFGEGSRLTVL.

This chain joins TRBV7-6 and TRBJ2-7, with TRBD2 matching 9 bases. V shed 4 bases, J shed 3 bases, and the junction held 10 bases outside the gene matches. The CDR3 covers 16 residues. Germline CDR1 is SGHVS and CDR2 is FNYEAQ. Here the CDR3 DNA reads TGTGCCAGCAGCTCCGGCCGGGGTAGCGGGAGCTACGAGCAGTACTTC. Protein sequence: CASSSGRGSGSYEQYF.

The chain uses TRBV4-3 and TRBJ2-7; 7 bases are shared with TRBD1. Germline V gives CDR1 LGHNA, CDR2 YSLEER. This CDR3 is 16 amino acids long. The junction had 6 bases not matched to a gene; V was cut back by 0 bases and J by 1 base. CDR3 bases: TGCGCCAGCAGCCAAGATGAGGCAGGGGGATCCTACGAGCAGTACTTC. Translated, it gives CASSQDEAGGSYEQYF.

DNA of the CDR3: TGCGCCAGCAGCGGTGGACAGGGGGCTGATGAAGCTTTCTTT. It is translated as CASSGGQGADEAFF. The chain uses TRBV5-1 and TRBJ1-1; 11 positions match TRBD1. V was clipped by 4 bases and J by 7 bases; unmatched bases: 6. The CDR3 sequence is 14 residues long. Germline assignment: CDR1 SGHRS and CDR2 YFSETQ.

This chain's CDR3 is CTTIRGTSGGNEQFF. The CDR3 DNA reads TGCACTACCATCCGGGGGACTAGCGGGGGGAATGAGCAGTTCTTC. The rearrangement uses TRBV10-2 and TRBJ2-1, with TRBD2 matching 15 bases. This CDR3 is built from 15 residues. Looked up from germline, CDR1 is WSHSY and CDR2 is SAAADI.

The rearrangement joins TRBV18 to TRBJ2-3, with 7 bases identical to TRBD2. The V gene's germline CDR1 is KGHSH and CDR2 LQKENI. This CDR3 contains 15 residues. V shed 3 bases, J shed 8 bases, and the junction held 11 bases outside the gene matches. The CDR3 region is CASSPPTGGVSTQYF. CDR3 sequence (DNA): TGTGCCAGCTCACCCCCCACGGGGGGAGTAAGTACGCAGTATTTT.

V is TRBV18 and J is TRBJ2-1; 15 bases are a match to TRBD2. CDR3 length: 18 amino acids. The germline gives CDR1 KGHSH, CDR2 LQKENI. Germline trimming cut 1 base from V and 5 bases from J; bases unmatched to any gene: 6. As DNA, the CDR3 is TGTGCCAGCTCACCACGGGGACTAGCGGGGGGCGAACACAATGAGCAGTTCTTC. The encoded protein is CASSPRGLAGGEHNEQFF.

Turning to this clone: The same CDR3 is also encoded by other DNA sequences in this sample. This chain uses TRBV6-5 with TRBJ1-2; D might be TRBD1 (5 bases). The CDR3 sequence is 13 residues long. Germline V gene lookup returns CDR1 MNHEY and CDR2 SVGAGI. Trimming removed 2 bases at V and 3 bases at J, with 7 bases between. The CDR3 DNA reads TGTGCCAGCAGTTACGGGGCCGACTATGGCTACACCTTC. This gives the protein CASSYGADYGYTF.

The V call is TRBV18, the J call TRBJ2-3, with 10 bases matching TRBD2. Germline loops: CDR1 KGHSH, CDR2 LQKENI. V dropped 5 bases and J dropped 5; count of bases not matched to a gene: 28. The CDR3 runs 22 residues. CDR3 nucleotide sequence: TGTGCCAGCTCATCTCTAGCGGGGGTTGATCCGGAAGCCTTGGTACGGGTAGATACGCAGTATTTT. Residues: CASSSLAGVDPEALVRVDTQYF.

A few counts support this clone. This specimen includes other DNA sequences encoding the same CDR3. This chain uses TRBV6-5 with TRBJ1-1; D might be TRBD1 (6 bases). The germline V gene has CDR1 MNHEY and CDR2 SVGAGI. The CDR3 is 14 residues long. V shed 6 bases and J shed 0 bases, with 11 bases lying between them. The CDR3 DNA reads as TGTGCCAGCAGGAAACAGGGAATGAACACTGAAGCTTTCTTT. As protein: CASRKQGMNTEAFF.

The chain joins TRBV5-4 to TRBJ1-2, with 7 bases matching TRBD1. The CDR3 totals 14 residues. Germline lookup yields CDR1 SGHNT and CDR2 YYREEE (reference sequence). Trimming at V came to 4 bases and at J to 2 bases, leaving 5 bases not matched to a gene. CDR3 protein: CASSQDRDNYGYTF. The CDR3 region has the DNA TGTGCCAGCAGCCAAGACAGGGACAACTATGGCTACACCTTC.

In this sample, this clone turned up a few times. The V call is TRBV5-4, the J call TRBJ1-4, with TRBD1 identical over 7 bases. V shed 6 bases, J shed 4 bases, and the junction held 12 bases outside the gene matches. The CDR3 spans 16 residues. The germline CDR1 and CDR2 sequences are SGHNT and YYREEE (reference sequence). CDR3 sequence: CASTRQTGQFNEKLFF. The CDR3 DNA reads as TGTGCCAGCACCCGACAGACGGGACAGTTTAATGAAAAACTGTTTTTT.

V and J are TRBV14 and TRBJ1-1; the D gene is possibly TRBD1 (5 bases). V lost 4 bases, J lost 1 base, and 10 bases lay in between. The CDR3 length is 14 residues. Germline CDR1 reads SGHDN; CDR2 reads FVKESK. This chain's CDR3 is CASSLVQGNTEAFF. The CDR3 region has the DNA TGTGCCAGCAGCCTGGTCCAGGGGAACACTGAAGCTTTCTTT.

This chain uses TRBV11-3 with TRBJ2-2, with D tentatively TRBD1 (6 bases). V was cut by 5 bases and J by 5 bases, with 21 bases left in between. Looked up from germline, CDR1 is SGHNT and CDR2 is YENEEA. The CDR3 has 17 amino acids. CDR3 protein: CASSPNRDNEQTGELFF. The CDR3 nucleotides are TGTGCCAGCAGCCCTAACCGGGACAACGAACAGACCGGGGAGCTGTTTTTT.

This clone has just a few counts. The CDR3 DNA follows: TGTGCCAGCAGGACAGTTAACACCGGGGAGCTGTTTTTT. This sequence encodes CASRTVNTGELFF. The chain combines TRBV2 with TRBJ2-2; the D gene is possibly TRBD1 (5 bases). The CDR3 is 13 amino acids. CDR1 and CDR2 from the germline V gene are SNHLY and FYNNEI. V shed 6 bases and J shed 2 bases, with 7 bases lying between them.

This chain connects TRBV12-3 or TRBV12-4 to TRBJ1-2, with D perhaps TRBD1 (5 bases). The CDR3 has 13 residues. CDR3 region: CASSPQANYGYTF. The CDR3 DNA is TGTGCATCCTCCCCACAGGCGAACTATGGCTACACCTTC.

V and J are TRBV12-5 and TRBJ1-3, with D possibly being TRBD1 (5 bases). The CDR3 sequence is 17 residues long. Germline CDR1 and CDR2: LGHNT and FRNRAP. Trimming removed 1 base from V and 0 bases from J, with 13 bases in between. The CDR3 loop is CASGLGNFDSSGNTIYF. CDR3 DNA sequence: TGTGCTAGTGGTTTGGGGAATTTTGACAGCTCTGGAAACACCATATATTTT.

The chain employs TRBV11-2 and TRBJ2-2; D may be TRBD1 (7 bases). CDR1 and CDR2 (germline): SGHAT, FQNNGV. CDR3 length: 15 residues. V was pared by 3 bases and J by 3 bases, with 11 bases between. The CDR3 is CASSFGRGDTGELFF. In DNA, the CDR3 is TGTGCCAGCAGCTTCGGCAGGGGGGACACCGGGGAGCTGTTTTTT.

V and J are TRBV21-1 and TRBJ2-6; the table's TRBD1 call for D was not verified on the DNA. TRBV21-1 is a listed pseudogene. The CDR3 loop spans 17 amino acids. The CDR3 is CASSKGQGCPGANVLTF. Written as DNA, the CDR3 is TGTGCCAGCAGCAAGGGACAGGGTTGCCCTGGGGCCAACGTCCTGACTTTC.

This chain's CDR3 is CASSFSGGEQFF. The CDR3 coding sequence is TGTGCCAGCAGTTTCTCAGGGGGTGAGCAGTTCTTC. The J gene is TRBJ2-1, the V gene TRBV12-3 or TRBV12-4; 7 positions match TRBD1. V was pared by 3 bases and J by 9 bases, with 2 bases of the junction left unmatched. The CDR3 spans 12 residues.